The next 9 T cell receptor beta chains were all read from a single sample in a study of CD8+ T cells in alopecia areata. RNA extraction and reverse transcription yielded cDNA as sequencing template. Measured with immunoSEQ multiplex PCR; TCRdb has only the in-frame clones, and not every one. The sample carries 110,000 to 150,000 clones, nearly 55% recorded once. Treatment: oral pan-JAK inhibitor, 5-10 mg twice daily. This material consisted of CD8+ T cells sorted from blood, taken at week 4, from a patient treated with tofacitinib. These receptors were taken from a human donor with alopecia areata.

V usage is TRBV7-2 and J usage is TRBJ2-3, with TRBD2 matching over 10 bases. Trimming took 5 bases from V and 5 from J; bases not matched to a gene: 7. Germline V CDR1 and CDR2: SGHTA, FQGNSA. There are 15 residues in the CDR3. The CDR3 bases are TGTGCCAGCAGCCCCCTGAGCGGGGGGGGAGATACGCAGTATTTT. The encoded protein is CASSPLSGGGDTQYF.

CDR3 protein: CAWSEGAYQPQHF. The DNA for the CDR3 is TGTGCCTGGAGTGAGGGGGCATATCAGCCCCAGCATTTT. The rearrangement links TRBV30 to TRBJ1-5, with 7 bases identical to TRBD1. The ends lost 1 base at V and 5 bases at J; junction bases unmatched: 2. Germline V lookup: CDR1 GTSNPN, CDR2 SVGIG (reference sequence). CDR3 length equals 13 residues.

This clone was detected once. The J gene is TRBJ1-6, the V gene TRBV30, with TRBD1 as a possible D gene (5 bases). The CDR3 consists of 14 residues. Germline CDR1 reads GTSNPN; CDR2 reads SVGIG (reference sequence). V dropped 4 bases and J dropped 9 bases, with 16 bases sitting between them. CDR3 DNA: TGTGCCTGGAACGATGCAAGGGGTGGTTCACCCCTCCACTTT. Its protein product is CAWNDARGGSPLHF. The variable domain in full, with the rest retrieved from reference TRBV30 and TRBJ1-6, is SQTIHQWPATLVQPVGSPLSLECTVEGTSNPNLYWYRQAAGRGLQLLFYSVGIGQISSEVPQNLSASRPQDRQFILSSKKLLLSDSGFYLCAWNDARGGSPLHFGNGTRLTVT.

V gene TRBV12-5 combines with J gene TRBJ2-4, with TRBD2 identical over 8 bases. Germline lookup yields CDR1 LGHNT and CDR2 FRNRAP. The CDR3 is 16 amino acids. Trimming cost V 1 base and J 8 bases; bases outside gene matches: 10. The CDR3 is CASGLATGGAGDIQYF. In DNA, the CDR3 is TGTGCTAGTGGTTTGGCGACCGGGGGGGCGGGAGACATTCAGTACTTC.

This rearrangement joins TRBV27 to TRBJ2-7, with D possibly TRBD1 on 6 matching bases. V lost 6 bases to trimming and J lost 4 bases, with 16 bases between them. The CDR3 consists of 14 residues. Germline-derived CDR1 and CDR2 are MNHEY and SMNVEV (reference sequence). CDR3 sequence: CASSRDRSRYEQYF. CDR3 sequence (DNA): TGTGCCAGCAGCCGAGACAGGAGTCGGTACGAGCAGTACTTC.

V gene TRBV4-1 combines with J gene TRBJ2-3; D might be TRBD2 (6 bases). Deletions cut 0 bases from V and 0 bases from J, with 13 bases between. The CDR3 covers 17 residues. Germline V gene lookup returns CDR1 MGHRA and CDR2 YSYEKL. Here the CDR3 DNA reads TGCGCCAGCAGCCAAGATAAGGAGGGGCCTAGCACAGATACGCAGTATTTT. This codes for CASSQDKEGPSTDTQYF.

This chain's CDR3 is CASSSQRGNTDTQYF. The CDR3 nucleotides read TGTGCCAGCAGCTCCCAGCGGGGGAACACAGATACGCAGTATTTT. The chain couples TRBV5-4 to TRBJ2-3; 8 bases match TRBD2. Trimming at V came to 3 bases and at J to 2 bases, leaving 5 bases not matched to a gene. Germline V lookup: CDR1 SGHNT, CDR2 YYREEE (reference sequence). The CDR3 contains 15 residues. Together with reference TRBV5-4 and TRBJ2-3, the CDR3 gives the full variable domain: ETGVTQSPTHLIKTRGQQVTLRCSSQSGHNTVSWYQQALGQGPQFIFQYYREEENGRGNFPPRFSGLQFPNYSSELNVNALELDDSALYLCASSSQRGNTDTQYFGPGTRLTVL.

This clone showed up just a few times. The V and J genes are TRBV7-6 and TRBJ2-6; unclear D gene. The germline CDR1 and CDR2 sequences are SGHVS and FNYEAQ. Trimming removed 4 bases at V and 2 bases at J, with 6 bases between. This CDR3 spans 14 amino acids. CDR3 nucleotide sequence: TGTGCCAGCAGCTCGAACCCTGGGGCCAACGTCCTGACTTTC. It yields the protein CASSSNPGANVLTF. Drawing the rest from reference TRBV7-6 and TRBJ2-6, the complete variable domain is GAGVSQSPRYKVTKRGQDVALRCDPISGHVSLYWYRQALGQGPEFLTYFNYEAQQDKSGLPNDRFSAERPEGSISTLTIQRTEQRDSAMYRCASSSNPGANVLTFGAGSRLTVL.

This clone has a single count. CDR3 loop: CASSQGADYGYTF. CDR3 nucleotides: TGTGCCAGCAGTCAGGGGGCAGATTATGGCTACACCTTC. This rearrangement joins TRBV6-5 to TRBJ1-2, with 8 bases fitting TRBD1. The germline V gene encodes CDR1 MNHEY and CDR2 SVGAGI. This CDR3 has 13 residues. Unmatched junction bases numbered 4, after V lost 5 bases and J lost 5 bases.